Listed below are T cell receptor beta chains from one sample, sequenced in a study of beta chain features in type 1 diabetes. TCRdb keeps only in-frame clones here, not all; method: immunoSEQ multiplex PCR. Here the sample spans some 350,000 clones, about 13% being singletons. Sequencing was carried out using naive CD4+ T cells from blood. The receptor source for this set is a woman under 30 with type 1 diabetes. The CDR3 runs from the conserved cysteine through the conserved F or W. Fields, in order: clone size, V gene, D gene, J gene, CDR3 protein, CDR3 DNA. A D gene is named only where the DNA matches it firmly. Clone sizes are given selectively: once, few, many, or a class where the clone is expanded.

NA,TRBV18,NA,TRBJ1-1,CASSQGVGRMNTEAFF,TGTGCCAGCTCACAGGGAGTTGGCCGGATGAACACTGAAGCTTTCTTT
NA,TRBV25-1,NA,TRBJ2-1,CASSVRGEQFF,TGTGCCAGCAGTGTGCGAGGTGAGCAGTTCTTC
few,TRBV28,TRBD2,TRBJ2-6,CASSLMAGGPAGANVLTF,TGTGCCAGCAGTTTAATGGCGGGAGGGCCTGCTGGGGCCAACGTCCTGACTTTC
NA,TRBV28,NA,TRBJ2-7,CASSRGFTSYEQYF,TGTGCCAGCAGCCGGGGGTTCACATCCTACGAGCAGTACTTC
NA,TRBV9,NA,TRBJ2-2,CASSLADTGELFF,TGTGCCAGCAGCCTAGCAGACACCGGGGAGCTGTTTTTT
NA,TRBV4-2,TRBD2,TRBJ2-3,CASSHQGGEGRDTQYF,TGTGCCAGCAGCCACCAGGGCGGGGAGGGGCGAGATACGCAGTATTTT
NA,TRBV18,NA,TRBJ1-1,CASSKAGENTEAFF,TGTGCCAGCTCTAAAGCAGGGGAAAACACTGAAGCTTTCTTT
few,TRBV5-1,NA,TRBJ1-1,CASSWGDWTEAFF,TGCGCCAGCAGCTGGGGGGACTGGACTGAAGCTTTCTTT
NA,TRBV11-2,NA,TRBJ1-1,CASSFQGRGTEAFF,TGTGCCAGCAGCTTCCAGGGCCGCGGCACTGAAGCTTTCTTT
few,TRBV7-8,TRBD1,TRBJ2-4,CASSLRTGKNIQYF,TGTGCCAGCAGCTTACGGACAGGGAAAAACATTCAGTACTTC
NA,TRBV10-3,NA,TRBJ2-1,CAISPHPTTSNEQFF,TGTGCCATCAGCCCCCATCCGACTACTTCAAATGAGCAGTTCTTC
NA,TRBV5-6,NA,TRBJ1-2,CASSLASGSYGYTF,TGTGCCAGCAGCCTGGCATCAGGGTCCTATGGCTACACCTTC
NA,TRBV25-1,TRBD2,TRBJ2-3,CASSLKRGGTDTQYF,TGTGCCAGCAGTCTGAAGCGCGGGGGAACAGATACGCAGTATTTT
NA,TRBV19,TRBD1,TRBJ2-7,CASSIRTGLVYEQYF,TGTGCCAGTAGTATTAGGACAGGGTTAGTCTACGAGCAGTACTTC
few,TRBV30,TRBD1,TRBJ2-1,CAWSFGGLRDRGWEQFF,TGTGCCTGGAGTTTTGGTGGCCTTAGGGACAGGGGTTGGGAGCAGTTCTTC
NA,TRBV5-4,TRBD1,TRBJ2-5,CASSSNRGVQETQYF,TGTGCCAGCAGCTCCAACAGGGGAGTGCAGGAGACCCAGTACTTC
few,TRBV7-2,TRBD2,TRBJ2-5,CASSPPIAGLGETQYF,TGTGCCAGCAGCCCCCCAATAGCGGGATTGGGGGAGACCCAGTACTTC
NA,TRBV29-1,TRBD1,TRBJ1-2,CSGVQGDYGYTF,TGCAGCGGGGTACAGGGGGACTATGGCTACACCTTC
NA,TRBV5-1,TRBD2,TRBJ2-1,CASSLSGSYNEQFF,TGCGCCAGCAGCTTGAGCGGGAGCTACAATGAGCAGTTCTTC
NA,TRBV30,NA,TRBJ2-1,CAWTLASEQFF,TGTGCCTGGACTTTAGCAAGTGAGCAGTTCTTC
NA,TRBV19,NA,TRBJ1-2,CASSPHLESLLGYTF,TGTGCCAGTAGTCCTCACCTGGAGTCCCTTCTGGGCTACACCTTC
NA,TRBV5-1,TRBD1,TRBJ2-1,CASSLGSGQASEGQFF,TGCGCCAGCAGCTTGGGGTCGGGACAGGCTTCCGAAGGGCAGTTCTTC
few,TRBV19,NA,TRBJ2-3,CASTTGGPDTQYF,TGTGCCAGTACCACCGGGGGTCCAGATACGCAGTATTTT
few,TRBV7-2,TRBD1,TRBJ1-2,CASSLASTTGSGYTF,TGTGCCAGCAGCTTAGCCTCGACGACAGGGAGCGGCTACACCTTC
NA,TRBV25-1,NA,TRBJ2-1,CASSDLSGSRYNEQFF,TGTGCCAGCAGTGATCTTTCAGGGTCCCGCTACAATGAGCAGTTCTTC
NA,TRBV5-4,NA,TRBJ2-7,CASSPRRASYEQYF,TGTGCCAGCAGCCCTCGGAGGGCCTCCTACGAGCAGTACTTC
few,TRBV30,TRBD1,TRBJ2-1,CAWGTGTGNVRNEQFF,TGTGCCTGGGGCACCGGGACAGGCAACGTAAGAAATGAGCAGTTCTTC
NA,TRBV7-3,NA,TRBJ2-1,CASSLDRLSNEQFF,TGTGCCAGCAGCTTAGATCGGTTGAGCAATGAGCAGTTCTTC
few,TRBV29-1,NA,TRBJ1-3,CSVEDLRGPGNTIYF,TGCAGCGTTGAAGATCTGCGGGGGCCTGGAAACACCATATATTTT
NA,TRBV7-3,NA,TRBJ1-1,CASSQQENTEAFF,TGTGCCAGCAGCCAACAGGAGAACACTGAAGCTTTCTTT
NA,TRBV6-1,NA,TRBJ1-5,CASSWGGNQPQHF,TGTGCCAGCAGCTGGGGGGGAAATCAGCCCCAGCATTTT
NA,TRBV5-6,NA,TRBJ2-2,CASSPISGLVGELFF,TGTGCCAGCAGCCCGATTTCGGGATTAGTCGGGGAGCTGTTTTTT
NA,TRBV29-1,TRBD2,TRBJ2-3,CSVEHRLAGGPTDTQYF,TGCAGCGTTGAGCACCGACTAGCGGGAGGGCCGACAGATACGCAGTATTTT
NA,TRBV5-4,TRBD1,TRBJ1-2,CASSPSGQGVSRNYGYTF,TGTGCCAGCAGCCCCTCGGGACAGGGGGTTAGTAGGAACTATGGCTACACCTTC
few,TRBV2,NA,TRBJ1-5,CASTSSRVTNQPQHF,TGTGCCAGCACTTCCTCCCGGGTTACCAATCAGCCCCAGCATTTT
NA,TRBV19,TRBD1,TRBJ1-2,CASSPPTGGNYGYTF,TGTGCCAGTAGTCCGCCGACAGGGGGCAACTATGGCTACACCTTC